This T cell receptor (beta chain) was observed in a study of blood T cells in healthy people across ages (dated by TCRdb to between 2014 and 2017). A note on the overall study: In model experiments, template switching captured roughly one uniquely barcoded TCR beta cDNA molecule for every two T cells. Age-related changes in TCR beta repertoire diversity were measured in the study by deep sequencing normalized with unique cDNA molecular identifiers. The donors were divided into four age groups: young (average approximately 17 years), middle-aged (around 41), aged (roughly 60) and long-lived (82). Using the same blood draw, the study looked at two additional independent replicas of 1 million unique cDNA reads for two donors, one aged 18 to 30 and the other aged 80 or older. The full study reports these points: As age increased, observed TCR beta diversity per million T cells dropped in a roughly linear way, and a significant reduction was already evident by age about 40. Because the CMV infection status of the donors was unknown, age-related changes in expanded clonotypes may potentially have been confounded. Estimates of total diversity based on one million sequenced T cells were regarded as lower bounds and as underestimates. Since profiling was done on bulk unsorted PBMCs, naive and antigen-experienced compartments could not be conclusively compared. Compared with the aged group, the long-lived group had more naive CD4+ T cells, fewer expanded clones and increased TCR diversity, suggesting age selection. The percentage of naive T cells measured by flow cytometry correlated strongly with observed TCR beta diversity.

Including the terminal cysteine and phenylalanine, the CDR3 comprises 16 residues. CDR3 DNA only is kept here, 48 bases in frame from base 1. Trimming accounts for 0 bases at V and 3 bases at J, while the number of junction bases matched to no gene is 3. In the germline V gene, CDR1 corresponds to LGHNA and CDR2 to YSLEER. The donors were around 39 Caucasian individuals from Russia, aged roughly 6 to 90 years, who were systemically healthy. Each donor gave about 9.7 milliliters of peripheral blood, drawn into EDTA-treated Vacutainer tubes. PBMCs were isolated by Ficoll-Paque density-gradient centrifugation, with at least 6 million obtained per sample. Trizol reagent was used to extract total RNA from the PBMCs, yielding at least 6 micrograms per sample. For every donor, an aliquot of PBMCs went through flow cytometry to measure the percentages of naive CD45RAhigh/CD27high T cells. A few counts support this clonotype. Its antigen target is currently unknown. No clone much larger than this one lies a single base away; base qualities are absent.

To prepare the library, 5' RACE was applied. TCRdb shows the sequencer as Illumina HiSeq 2500. A second PCR of about 6 to 11 cycles was run with a J-beta primer mix and a sample-barcoded 5' primer. A template-switch 5' adaptor carrying 12 random nucleotides introduced a unique molecular identifier onto each TCR beta cDNA molecule. Each sample yielded at least 2.5 million CDR3-containing paired-end reads. All of the RNA was converted into first-strand cDNA using the Mint cDNA synthesis kit, with a TRBC-specific oligonucleotide serving as the primer. Following uracil-DNA glycosylase treatment, a first 18-cycle PCR with universal primers M1SS and BC2_uni_R was performed on all cDNA. Per the authors' processing: Normalization of each sample was performed by random selection of 1 million high-quality reads, each carrying a distinct molecular identifier. Instead of being binned into consensus sequences, reads that shared molecular identifiers were thrown out. MiTCR, run with a Q25 quality threshold and the strictest error-elimination algorithm, handled CDR3 identification, clonotype clustering and error correction. A nonparametric unseen species model with Euler transformation was used to estimate lower-bound total TCR beta diversity. The public reads were run again by TCRdb, first through fastp at Q25 and then through MiXCR, and only productive beta chains were kept. Each CDR3 protein appears once, grouped with its most common genes and DNA. In this record, the V and J calls reflect TCRdb's handling and not the investigators' own analysis. The sample table records some 1,000,000 distinct CDR3 sequences; under 30% of these occur just once. About 0.72% of the sample comes from the top ten.

The sample was also linked to a second study, of T cells of mothers and their children. As described in the second report: Nine systemically healthy Caucasian individuals, comprising three mothers and their six children, were included as donors. cDNA synthesis consumed the entire amount of extracted RNA, loaded at roughly 1.5 ug RNA in each 15 ul reaction. Sample barcodes and 2-4 random nucleotides were added via the M1S primer in the second PCR. More than 8.5 million TCR beta CDR3 reads were obtained from each mother, and approximately 3 million reads were obtained from each child. Thymic selection similarly shapes TCR recombination output in related and unrelated pairs, with minor effect from inherited differences. Normalized repertoire overlap was always found to be slightly, but never significantly, higher in related mother-child pairs than in unrelated mother-child pairs. No persistent microchimeric T cell clones were detected, at a sensitivity of roughly 99 clones per million clonotypes. Deep NGS was used in the study to compare the TCR beta repertoires of mothers and children and to look for features that separate related mother-child pairs from unrelated individuals. Mothers averaged 40 +/- 4 years of age and children averaged around 11 +/- 4 years. Libraries were sequenced on Illumina HiSeq 2000 with 100+100 nt paired-end reads after adapter ligation with NEBNext reagents. Mother and child libraries were prepared a month apart and sequenced in separate runs to prevent cross-contamination. Between roughly 450,000 and 2,200,000 distinct TCR beta clonotypes were identified per donor. Naive TCR beta clonotypes were estimated from low-frequency clonotypes matched to each donor's FACS-determined naive share, without sorting.

The sequence was collected from a girl aged 2 to 10 in good health. This receptor chain uses TRBV4-3 and TRBJ2-7, and 12 junction bases match TRBD2. The source material was blood. The encoded CDR3 is CASSQDWTSGNYEQYF. The nucleotides are TGCGCCAGCAGCCAAGACTGGACTAGCGGGAACTACGAGCAGTACTTC.